One sample yielded the 32 T cell receptor beta chains listed below, sequenced in a study of blood T cell repertoires in COVID-19. TCRdb's table, derived via immunoSEQ multiplex PCR, lists solely in-frame clones and lacks some. This table has approximately 150,000 clones, around 87% appearing once. Sample: peripheral blood. The receptor source for this set is a man between 65 and 85 years old with active COVID-19.

V usage is TRBV11-2 and J usage is TRBJ2-1; tentatively, D is TRBD1 (5 bases). V was pared by 0 bases and J by 8 bases, with 8 bases between. Germline CDR1 SGHAT, CDR2 FQNNGV. The CDR3 loop spans 13 amino acids. CDR3 DNA sequence: TGTGCCAGCAGCTTAGATTGGGGCCATGAGCAGTTCTTC. It encodes CASSLDWGHEQFF.

The chain uses TRBV19 and TRBJ2-2; 10 nucleotides align to TRBD1. Germline V gene sequence: CDR1 LNHDA, CDR2 SQIVND (reference sequence). After removal of 4 bases from V and 7 bases from J, the junction contained 3 bases not matched to a gene. The CDR3 consists of 14 residues. The chain's CDR3 is CASSRDRGRGELFF. Here the CDR3 DNA reads TGTGCCAGTAGTAGGGACAGGGGTCGCGGGGAGCTGTTTTTT.

This chain uses TRBV5-1 with TRBJ1-2; TRBD1 matches at 8 bases. The CDR3 runs 15 residues. Losses at the gene ends were 4 bases for V and 7 bases for J; bases not matched to a gene: 12. Per the germline V gene, CDR1 is SGHRS and CDR2 is YFSETQ. CDR3 sequence: CASSMGTQGARGYTF. CDR3 coding DNA: TGCGCCAGCAGCATGGGAACTCAGGGGGCGCGTGGCTACACCTTC.

The chain recombines TRBV12-3 or TRBV12-4 with TRBJ2-1; TRBD2 is a possible D gene (5 bases). The CDR3 is 13 residues long. Trimming took off 7 bases at V and 4 bases at J, with 11 bases between the two ends. Here the CDR3 reads CASTGDLYNEQFF. The CDR3 DNA sequence: TGTGCCAGCACCGGGGATCTATACAATGAGCAGTTCTTC.

This clone was picked up one time. The chain couples TRBV7-2 to TRBJ1-1; 7 positions agree with TRBD1. From germline, CDR1 is SGHTA and CDR2 FQGNSA. The ends lost 2 bases at V and 6 bases at J; junction bases unmatched: 3. The CDR3 runs 13 residues. The CDR3 DNA reads as TGTGCCAGCAGCTTAATAGGGGGCTCTGAAGCTTTCTTT. It yields the protein CASSLIGGSEAFF.

The V gene is TRBV5-6, the J gene TRBJ2-7; 8 bases map to TRBD1. The junction had 12 bases not matched to a gene; V was cut back by 3 bases and J by 1 base. This CDR3 is 17 amino acids long. Per germline, CDR1 SGHDT and CDR2 YYEEEE. The CDR3 DNA sequence: TGTGCCAGCAGCTCTGCCGGGACAGGACCAAGATCCTACGAGCAGTACTTC. Translation: CASSSAGTGPRSYEQYF.

This chain joins TRBV11-2 and TRBJ2-5, with TRBD1 matching over 8 bases. Germline lookup yields CDR1 SGHAT and CDR2 FQNNGV. After removal of 5 bases from V and 5 bases from J, the junction contained 10 bases not matched to a gene. This CDR3 spans 15 amino acids. This CDR3 is CASSPSSGGGETQYF. The CDR3 DNA reads as TGTGCCAGCAGCCCCTCTTCAGGGGGCGGCGAGACCCAGTACTTC.

This sequence joins TRBV27 and TRBJ2-7; tentatively, D is TRBD2 (6 bases). Deletions cut 8 bases from V and 6 bases from J, with 20 bases between. This CDR3 is 14 amino acids long. Germline V gives CDR1 MNHEY, CDR2 SMNVEV (reference sequence). CDR3 bases: TGTGCCAGCGAGAAACGCGGGACGATTGGCGAGCAGTACTTC. Its translation is CASEKRGTIGEQYF.

The chain combines TRBV19 with TRBJ1-1; D is ambiguous. The CDR3 consists of 14 residues. The V end lost 7 bases, the J end lost 4 bases, and 16 bases lay between the germline ends. Germline V lookup: CDR1 LNHDA, CDR2 SQIVND (reference sequence). CDR3 loop: CASTIFGGFTEAFF. The CDR3 DNA is TGTGCCAGTACCATATTCGGAGGGTTCACTGAAGCTTTCTTT.

J is TRBJ2-7 and V is TRBV29-1; TRBD1 might be the D (6 bases). Germline CDR1 SQVTM, CDR2 ANQGSEA. This CDR3 is built from 13 residues. The DNA for the CDR3 is TGCAGTTCACCGAGCCAGGGGTGCCACGAGCAGTACTTC. This sequence encodes CSSPSQGCHEQYF.

This clone was picked up many times. V is TRBV7-9 and J is TRBJ2-1, with 10 nucleotides matching TRBD1. The CDR3 consists of 16 residues. Losses at the gene ends were 4 bases for V and 8 bases for J; bases not matched to a gene: 11. Germline V gene lookup returns CDR1 SEHNR and CDR2 FQNEAQ (reference sequence). CDR3 nucleotide sequence: TGTGCCAGCAGCTCAAATAGGGGACAGGGGTACCATGAGCAGTTCTTC. Protein: CASSSNRGQGYHEQFF.

This chain joins TRBV28 and TRBJ2-1, with D perhaps TRBD2 (6 bases). CDR3 length: 15 amino acids. CDR1 MDHEN and CDR2 SYDVKM come from the germline V gene. Deletions cut 2 bases from V and 1 base from J, with 9 bases between. The CDR3, as DNA: TGTGCCAGCAGTTTAGGAGGGTATTCCTACAATGAGCAGTTCTTC. Encoded protein: CASSLGGYSYNEQFF.

The chain joins TRBV27 to TRBJ2-1, with 7 bases fitting TRBD1. V shed 3 bases, J shed 5 bases, and the junction held 13 bases outside the gene matches. CDR3 length: 17 amino acids. Germline V gives CDR1 MNHEY, CDR2 SMNVEV (reference sequence). The CDR3 nucleotides are TGTGCCAGCAGTTTGGTTACAGGGGCCGTAATGAACAATGAGCAGTTCTTC. It codes for CASSLVTGAVMNNEQFF.

V gene TRBV5-1 combines with J gene TRBJ1-1, with a weak D call TRBD1 (6 bases). The V gene lost 6 bases and the J gene lost 1 base, with 10 bases spanning the gap. CDR3 size: 13 residues. CDR1 and CDR2 (germline): SGHRS, YFSETQ. The CDR3 nucleotides are TGCGCCAGCAAAGGACAGAGGAACACTGAAGCTTTCTTT. Its translation is CASKGQRNTEAFF.

This rearrangement joins TRBV19 to TRBJ1-5, with a tentative D call TRBD1 (5 bases). Trimming stripped 0 bases from V and 2 bases from J, with 8 bases between. Germline CDR1 LNHDA, CDR2 SQIVND (reference sequence). This CDR3 is 15 amino acids long. CDR3 nucleotides: TGTGCCAGTAGTATAGATCTAGGGGGCAATCAGCCCCAGCATTTT. This codes for CASSIDLGGNQPQHF.

The chain joins TRBV2 to TRBJ2-1, with TRBD2 matching 7 bases. CDR3 size: 15 residues. With V trimmed by 6 bases and J by 6 bases, 11 bases remained unmatched. CDR1 is SNHLY and CDR2 is FYNNEI in the germline V gene. CDR3 protein: CASRPPGGRGNEQFF. The CDR3 DNA reads as TGTGCCAGCAGGCCGCCGGGGGGACGGGGCAATGAGCAGTTCTTC.

This clone was counted once. The J gene is TRBJ2-7, the V gene TRBV6-1, with 7 bases that match TRBD2. CDR1 MNHNS and CDR2 SASEGT come from the germline V gene. Trimming took 2 bases from V and 0 from J; bases not matched to a gene: 4. The CDR3 runs 15 residues. CDR3 nucleotide sequence: TGTGCCAGCAGTGAATCAGCGGGACCCTCCTACGAGCAGTACTTC. Translation gives CASSESAGPSYEQYF.

The chain recombines TRBV5-1 with TRBJ2-5, with D possibly TRBD2 on 5 matching bases. CDR3 length: 16 residues. Trimming cost V 0 bases and J 2 bases, with 14 bases left between them. The V gene's germline CDR1 is SGHRS and CDR2 YFSETQ. DNA of the CDR3: TGCGCCAGCAGCTTGGGGGCGGGTCCCGTGCAAGAGACCCAGTACTTC. It yields the protein CASSLGAGPVQETQYF.

This clone has more than one count but fewer than ten. V usage is TRBV5-4 and J usage is TRBJ2-3; D gene ambiguous. V lost 6 bases and J lost 0, with 14 bases in between. Germline V CDR1 and CDR2: SGHNT, YYREEE (reference sequence). The CDR3 spans 15 residues. This CDR3 is CASNPAAASTDTQYF. The CDR3 nucleotides read TGTGCCAGCAACCCCGCTGCGGCTAGCACAGATACGCAGTATTTT.

The table lists this clone with a count of one. The J gene is TRBJ2-2, the V gene TRBV6-1; 7 bases align to TRBD2. Germline CDR1 is MNHNS and CDR2 is SASEGT. This CDR3 spans 15 amino acids. V lost 0 bases, J lost 6 bases, and 4 bases stayed unmatched. The chain's CDR3 is CASSEAAGAPGELFF. CDR3 nucleotide sequence: TGTGCCAGCAGTGAAGCGGCGGGAGCCCCCGGGGAGCTGTTTTTT.

The V gene is TRBV28, the J gene TRBJ2-1; D gene uncertain. V lost 7 bases and J 1 base, leaving 5 bases between the germline ends. The CDR3 spans 12 residues. The germline gives CDR1 MDHEN, CDR2 SYDVKM. Here the CDR3 DNA reads TGTGCCAGCAAAGCATCCTACAATGAGCAGTTCTTC. Its translation is CASKASYNEQFF. Variable domain in full (rest from reference TRBV28 and TRBJ2-1): DVKVTQSSRYLVKRTGEKVFLECVQDMDHENMFWYRQDPGLGLRLIYFSYDVKMKEKGDIPEGYSVSREKKERFSLILESASTNQTSMYLCASKASYNEQFFGPGTRLTVL.

The DNA for the CDR3 is TGTGCCAGCAGTGCCCGAGTCGGTAGAGGATTGAAGGCTTTCTTT. Translating it yields CASSARVGRGLKAFF. The rearrangement joins TRBV2 to TRBJ1-1, with D unclear. The V end was cut by 4 bases, the J end by 11 bases, with 23 bases between. The germline CDR1 and CDR2 sequences are SNHLY and FYNNEI. The CDR3 runs to 15 residues.

The CDR3 nucleotides read TGCGCCAGCAGCTTGCAAGGGGTGAAAGGGGAGACCCAGTACTTC. As protein: CASSLQGVKGETQYF. The chain links TRBV5-1 to TRBJ2-5; TRBD1 might be the D (5 bases). In germline, CDR1 is SGHRS, CDR2 YFSETQ. The CDR3 is made up of 15 amino acids. Trimming removed 1 base at V and 5 bases at J, with 15 bases between.

J is TRBJ2-5 and V is TRBV7-6; 8 bases align to TRBD1. The V gene end was trimmed by 1 base and the J gene end by 5 bases; junction bases not matched to a gene: 9. The CDR3 has 16 amino acids. Germline V lookup: CDR1 SGHVS, CDR2 FNYEAQ. CDR3 nucleotides: TGTGCCAGCAGCTTAGGGACAGGGCAATCAGTGGAGACCCAGTACTTC. This encodes CASSLGTGQSVETQYF.

V usage is TRBV7-9 and J usage is TRBJ1-1; D unresolved. The CDR3 has 15 amino acids. Trimming took 1 base from V and 1 from J, leaving 10 bases between them. The germline gives CDR1 SEHNR, CDR2 FQNEAQ (reference sequence). The CDR3 reads CASSLEVSGNTEAFF. The DNA for the CDR3 is TGTGCCAGCAGCTTAGAGGTTTCAGGGAACACTGAAGCTTTCTTT.

Only one count was recorded for this clone. The chain links TRBV6-2 or TRBV6-3 to TRBJ2-7; TRBD1 is a possible D gene (5 bases). The germline V gene encodes CDR1 MNHEY and CDR2 SVGEGT. The CDR3 loop spans 15 amino acids. The V and J ends lost 2 bases and 0 bases respectively, with 11 bases between them. This CDR3 is CASSYEGASSYEQYF. The CDR3, as DNA: TGTGCCAGCAGTTACGAAGGGGCGAGCTCCTACGAGCAGTACTTC.

This clone showed up just once. The V call is TRBV27, the J call TRBJ1-1, with unresolved D. V lost 5 bases and J lost 4, with 17 bases in between. Germline V gene sequence: CDR1 MNHEY, CDR2 SMNVEV (reference sequence). The CDR3 has 15 residues. The CDR3 DNA reads as TGTGCCAGCAGTCGAACCGGGAGAGCGGGCACTGAAGCTTTCTTT. This translates into CASSRTGRAGTEAFF.

This chain connects TRBV7-2 to TRBJ2-7, with TRBD1 identical over 7 bases. This CDR3 contains 14 residues. The ends lost 4 bases at V and 2 bases at J; junction bases unmatched: 5. CDR1 and CDR2 from the germline V gene are SGHTA and FQGNSA. The CDR3 coding sequence is TGTGCCAGCAGCTACCCTCAGGGGGCCTACGAGCAGTACTTC. Residues: CASSYPQGAYEQYF.

This clone showed up just once. The chain joins TRBV19 to TRBJ2-4; tentative D call: TRBD2 (6 bases). The CDR3 runs to 17 residues. V was trimmed by 0 bases and J by 3 bases, leaving 15 bases between them. Germline V gene data show CDR1 as LNHDA and CDR2 as SQIVND (reference sequence). The DNA for the CDR3 is TGTGCCAGTAGTATAGATCCCCGGGGGAAAGGCAAAAACATTCAGTACTTC. It codes for CASSIDPRGKGKNIQYF.

This rearrangement joins TRBV27 to TRBJ1-1; D possibly corresponds to TRBD1 (5 bases). In germline, CDR1 is MNHEY, CDR2 SMNVEV (reference sequence). The V and J ends lost 5 bases and 4 bases respectively, with 17 bases between them. The length of the CDR3 is 15 residues. CDR3 sequence (DNA): TGTGCCAGCAGTCTGTGGGGACGGCGGGGCACTGAAGCTTTCTTT. Encoded protein: CASSLWGRRGTEAFF.

This clone occurred a few times. The rearrangement joins TRBV19 to TRBJ2-1, with 12 positions matching TRBD2. The CDR3 has 17 amino acids. J gave up 8 bases and V 4 bases, and 12 bases lay outside the gene matches. Germline CDR1 LNHDA, CDR2 SQIVND (reference sequence). The chain's CDR3 is CASSTLGTSGWGDEQFF. The DNA of the CDR3 is TGTGCCAGTAGTACCCTTGGGACTAGCGGGTGGGGGGATGAGCAGTTCTTC. The whole variable domain, filled in from reference TRBV19 and TRBJ2-1, reads DGGITQSPKYLFRKEGQNVTLSCEQNLNHDAMYWYRQDPGQGLRLIYYSQIVNDFQKGDIAEGYSVSREKKESFPLTVTSAQKNPTAFYLCASSTLGTSGWGDEQFFGPGTRLTVL.

The chain links TRBV27 to TRBJ2-5, with 10 bases matching TRBD2. This CDR3 has 15 amino acids. CDR1 is MNHEY and CDR2 is SMNVEV in the germline V gene (reference sequence). Trimming removed 5 bases from V and 4 bases from J; junction bases left unmatched: 7. The CDR3 sequence is CASSRLAGDSETQYF. The CDR3 nucleotides are TGTGCCAGCAGTCGTCTAGCGGGAGACTCAGAGACCCAGTACTTC.